The 32 T cell receptor beta chains given below trace back to one sample, sequenced in a study of blood T cell repertoires in COVID-19. Data came from immunoSEQ multiplex PCR; TCRdb stores just in-frame clones and leaves some out. This table holds about 400,000 clones, 86% found once. Sequences were obtained from peripheral blood. These receptors were obtained from a woman aged 55-69 years with COVID-19, enrolled during active disease.

This clone has only one observation. The rearrangement joins TRBV7-6 to TRBJ2-7, with D perhaps TRBD2 (5 bases). There are 15 residues in the CDR3. Germline CDR1 is SGHVS and CDR2 is FNYEAQ. V was trimmed by 2 bases and J by 4 bases, leaving 15 bases between them. The DNA for the CDR3 is TGTGCCAGCAGCTTACTAAGCGGAGGAACTTACGAGCAGTACTTC. Translation gives CASSLLSGGTYEQYF. Full variable domain (outside the CDR3, taken from reference TRBV7-6 and TRBJ2-7): GAGVSQSPRYKVTKRGQDVALRCDPISGHVSLYWYRQALGQGPEFLTYFNYEAQQDKSGLPNDRFSAERPEGSISTLTIQRTEQRDSAMYRCASSLLSGGTYEQYFGPGTRLTVT.

This rearrangement joins TRBV30 to TRBJ1-4; 7 bases agree with TRBD1. This CDR3 comprises 14 residues. The germline gives CDR1 GTSNPN, CDR2 SVGIG (reference sequence). V was pared by 5 bases and J by 2 bases, with 5 bases of the junction left unmatched. The CDR3 loop is CAWDTGVTNEKLFF. The DNA for the CDR3 is TGTGCCTGGGACACAGGGGTGACTAATGAAAAACTGTTTTTT.

The chain combines TRBV2 with TRBJ2-1; D is undetermined. The germline V gene encodes CDR1 SNHLY and CDR2 FYNNEI. V lost 2 bases, J lost 13 bases, and 15 bases lay in between. The CDR3 runs to 13 residues. The CDR3: CASSESPPLAQFF. CDR3 nucleotides: TGTGCCAGCAGTGAAAGCCCCCCCCTCGCCCAGTTCTTC.

This chain links TRBV11-2 with TRBJ1-3, with 9 bases fitting TRBD1. CDR1 and CDR2 (germline): SGHAT, FQNNGV. This CDR3 is built from 15 residues. The ends lost 6 bases at V and 2 bases at J; junction bases unmatched: 5. In DNA, the CDR3 is TGTGCCAGCAGGCCGGGACAGGGTGCTGGAAACACCATATATTTT. It specifies CASRPGQGAGNTIYF.

Turning to this clone: This CDR3 is also generated by other DNA sequences in the sample. This rearrangement joins TRBV20-1 to TRBJ1-1; 7 nucleotides line up with TRBD1. CDR1 and CDR2 from the germline V gene are DFQATT and SNEGSKA (reference sequence). The CDR3 runs to 11 residues. Losses at the gene ends were 4 bases for V and 4 bases for J; bases not matched to a gene: 0. CDR3 nucleotides: TGCAGTGCTAAGGGGGCCACTGAAGCTTTCTTT. Amino acids: CSAKGATEAFF.

V usage is TRBV7-9 and J usage is TRBJ2-2; D not certain. Trimming took off 5 bases at V and 6 bases at J, with 13 bases between the two ends. CDR1 and CDR2 (germline): SEHNR, FQNEAQ (reference sequence). This CDR3 comprises 14 residues. The CDR3 sequence: CASSPASRAGELFF. The CDR3 DNA is TGTGCCAGCAGCCCCGCTTCAAGAGCCGGGGAGCTGTTTTTT. Full variable domain (rest looked up from reference TRBV7-9 and TRBJ2-2): DTGVSQNPRHKITKRGQNVTFRCDPISEHNRLYWYRQTLGQGPEFLTYFQNEAQLEKSRLLSDRFSAERPKGSFSTLEIQRTEQGDSAMYLCASSPASRAGELFFGEGSRLTVL.

The chain joins TRBV6-5 to TRBJ1-5, with 10 bases lining up with TRBD1. CDR1 and CDR2 from the germline V gene are MNHEY and SVGAGI. The CDR3 consists of 15 residues. Trimming at V came to 6 bases and at J to 2 bases, leaving 4 bases not matched to a gene. As DNA, the CDR3 is TGTGCCAGCAGGCGACAGGGGGCTGGCAATCAGCCCCAGCATTTT. Its translation: CASRRQGAGNQPQHF.

The CDR3 sequence is CASSYGTSGIETQYF. CDR3 in DNA: TGTGCCAGCAGTTACGGGACTAGCGGAATAGAGACCCAGTACTTC. The rearrangement uses TRBV6-5 and TRBJ2-5, with TRBD2 identical over 11 bases. Looked up from germline, CDR1 is MNHEY and CDR2 is SVGAGI. This CDR3 is built from 15 residues. J was trimmed by 4 bases and V by 2 bases; bases with no gene match: 3.

V usage is TRBV5-1 and J usage is TRBJ2-3; D uncertain. CDR3 length: 12 residues. Germline V gives CDR1 SGHRS, CDR2 YFSETQ. With 0 bases removed from V and 6 bases from J, the gap between germline ends came to 5 bases. The CDR3: CASSLGLDTQYF. The CDR3 DNA reads TGCGCCAGCAGCTTGGGGCTGGATACGCAGTATTTT.

V gene TRBV5-1 combines with J gene TRBJ1-6; D unclear. Germline V gene sequence: CDR1 SGHRS, CDR2 YFSETQ. The germline V and J ends were trimmed by 0 bases and 9 bases, with 7 bases remaining between them. The CDR3 runs 13 residues. The CDR3 region has the DNA TGCGCCAGCAGCTTGGATGGGAGTTCACCCCTCCACTTT. Translation gives CASSLDGSSPLHF.

The chain carries TRBV7-2 and TRBJ1-5; 7 bases align to TRBD1. CDR1 SGHTA and CDR2 FQGNSA come from the germline V gene. V trimming: 5 bases; J trimming: 4 bases; junction bases outside the gene matches: 2. CDR3 length: 13 residues. For the CDR3, the DNA is TGTGCCAGCAGCGGACAGGTTAATCAGCCCCAGCATTTT. Its translation: CASSGQVNQPQHF.

The V and J genes are TRBV9 and TRBJ1-5; TRBD1 matches 7 bases. Germline V gene sequence: CDR1 SGDLS, CDR2 YYNGEE. V gave up 4 bases and J gave up 1 base; unmatched junction bases: 8. This CDR3 spans 16 amino acids. The CDR3 sequence is CASSPRQGMSNQPQHF. The CDR3 DNA reads as TGTGCCAGCAGCCCTAGACAGGGAATGAGCAATCAGCCCCAGCATTTT.

V is TRBV30 and J is TRBJ2-3, with TRBD1 as a possible D gene (6 bases). The ends were cut back, 2 bases at V and 5 bases at J, with 17 bases in the middle. This CDR3 contains 15 residues. Germline CDR1 is GTSNPN and CDR2 is SVGIG (reference sequence). DNA for the CDR3: TGTGCCTGGAGTAAGCTTACCCGAGGGGGAGATACGCAGTATTTT. Encoded protein: CAWSKLTRGGDTQYF.

The V and J genes are TRBV11-3 and TRBJ1-1, with D possibly TRBD1 on 5 matching bases. This CDR3 is built from 14 residues. Germline CDR1 SGHNT, CDR2 YENEEA. Trimming cost V 3 bases and J 9 bases, with 17 bases left between them. As DNA, the CDR3 is TGTGCCAGCAGCTTGGATGGGACTGGGACCAAAGCTTTCTTT. Its protein is CASSLDGTGTKAFF.

This chain connects TRBV12-3 or TRBV12-4 to TRBJ1-2; 8 bases are a match to TRBD1. V lost 3 bases to trimming and J lost 8 bases; unmatched junction nucleotides: 5. CDR3 length: 13 residues. This chain's CDR3 is CASSFTQGDGYTF. CDR3 nucleotides: TGTGCCAGCAGTTTCACACAGGGGGACGGCTACACCTTC.

This sequence joins TRBV7-2 and TRBJ2-1, with a possible D match to TRBD2 (5 bases). This CDR3 has 14 residues. V lost 0 bases, J lost 9 bases, and 12 bases lay in between. Germline V gene sequence: CDR1 SGHTA, CDR2 FQGNSA. CDR3 region: CASSLAPGTSEQFF. The CDR3 nucleotides read TGTGCCAGCAGCTTAGCGCCGGGAACGAGTGAGCAGTTCTTC.

This chain joins TRBV10-3 and TRBJ1-1; D is unclear. Germline-derived CDR1 and CDR2 are ENHRY and SYGVKD. Deletions cut 2 bases from V and 6 bases from J, with 16 bases between. CDR3 size: 15 residues. CDR3 residues: CAISERGTGMAEAFF. The CDR3 DNA sequence: TGTGCCATCAGTGAGCGAGGCACCGGGATGGCTGAAGCTTTCTTT.

This clone has only one observation. V is TRBV5-5 and J is TRBJ1-2, with D possibly matching TRBD1 (6 bases). The CDR3 consists of 16 residues. CDR1 and CDR2 (germline): SGHKS, YYEKEE (reference sequence). V lost 1 base to trimming and J lost 4 bases, with 17 bases between them. The CDR3 DNA reads as TGTGCCAGCAGCTTGTCTCTCGACAGGTCCGCCTATGGCTACACCTTC. This sequence encodes CASSLSLDRSAYGYTF.

This CDR3 is CASTYVSPLHF. The CDR3 DNA is TGTGCCAGCACCTATGTCTCACCCCTCCACTTT. The chain employs TRBV2 and TRBJ1-6; D call uncertain. This CDR3 is built from 11 residues. V dropped 7 bases and J dropped 10 bases, with 8 bases sitting between them. Germline CDR1 and CDR2: SNHLY and FYNNEI.

CDR3 amino acids: CASRGVRGYQETQYF. Here the CDR3 DNA reads TGTGCCAGCAGGGGAGTACGGGGGTACCAAGAGACCCAGTACTTC. The chain recombines TRBV11-2 with TRBJ2-5, with D perhaps TRBD2 (6 bases). From germline, CDR1 is SGHAT and CDR2 FQNNGV. Between the trimmed V and J ends, which lost 6 bases and 0 bases, there was a span of 14 bases. CDR3 size: 15 residues.

The chain combines TRBV6-6 with TRBJ2-5, with 8 bases aligning to TRBD1. Germline CDR1 reads MNHNY; CDR2 reads SVGAGI (reference sequence). The CDR3 has 14 amino acids. V shed 1 base and J 4 bases; nucleotides not matched to a gene: 2. CDR3 loop: CASSYYRGLETQYF. Here the CDR3 DNA reads TGTGCCAGCAGTTACTACAGGGGGTTAGAGACCCAGTACTTC.

The chain carries TRBV3-1 (or the pseudogene TRBV3-2) and TRBJ2-7; D is uncertain. The CDR3 runs 14 residues. Trimming shortened V by 6 bases and J by 0 bases, and 12 bases separated the two germline ends. Germline values: CDR1 LGHDT, CDR2 YNNKEL (reference sequence). For the CDR3, the DNA is TGTGCCAGCAGTCCCATAGCTGCCTCCTACGAGCAGTACTTC. Translating it yields CASSPIAASYEQYF.

In this sample, this clone turned up a few times. The chain couples TRBV28 to TRBJ1-5; D gene unclear. Germline V CDR1 and CDR2: MDHEN, SYDVKM. Between the trimmed V and J ends, which lost 5 bases and 5 bases, there was a span of 22 bases. The CDR3 extends over 17 amino acids. CDR3 loop: CASSPETAGRLYQPQHF. The CDR3 DNA reads as TGTGCCAGCAGTCCTGAGACGGCGGGGAGACTATATCAGCCCCAGCATTTT.

V gene TRBV10-2 combines with J gene TRBJ1-2, with D perhaps TRBD1 (6 bases). There are 12 residues in the CDR3. In germline, CDR1 is WSHSY, CDR2 SAAADI. Deletions cut 3 bases from V and 8 bases from J, with 10 bases between. CDR3 sequence (DNA): TGCGCCAGCAGTGATAGGACAGAGGGCTACACCTTC. It is translated as CASSDRTEGYTF.

The V gene is TRBV19, the J gene TRBJ1-2; 7 positions match TRBD1. The germline V gene has CDR1 LNHDA and CDR2 SQIVND (reference sequence). V lost 7 bases, J lost 6 bases, and 8 bases stayed unmatched. The CDR3 sequence is 13 residues long. DNA of the CDR3: TGTGCCAGTAAAGAGGGGGCCAGCCATGGCTACACCTTC. Protein sequence: CASKEGASHGYTF.

This clone has a handful of counts. The chain couples TRBV5-4 to TRBJ1-3; TRBD1 is a possible D gene (6 bases). Trimming pared 4 bases from V and 2 bases from J, leaving 10 bases between. Germline V CDR1 and CDR2: SGHNT, YYREEE (reference sequence). The CDR3 spans 14 residues. CDR3 sequence: CASSLQGTGNTIYF. For the CDR3, the DNA is TGTGCCAGCAGCCTACAGGGTACTGGAAACACCATATATTTT.

The rearrangement joins TRBV5-8 to TRBJ2-3, with a tentative D call TRBD2 (5 bases). The V end was cut by 4 bases, the J end by 4 bases, with 19 bases between. The CDR3 totals 16 residues. Germline CDR1 reads SGHTS; CDR2 reads YDEGEE. CDR3 nucleotide sequence: TGTGCCAGCAGCCGAGGGCGCGGGCCCATCCCAGATACGCAGTATTTT. Protein: CASSRGRGPIPDTQYF.

This clone was seen only once. The CDR3 here is CASSYRDRDYEQYF. The CDR3 coding sequence is TGTGCCAGCAGCTACCGGGACAGGGACTACGAGCAGTACTTC. The chain uses TRBV11-3 and TRBJ2-7; 9 nucleotides agree with TRBD1. Germline V gives CDR1 SGHNT, CDR2 YENEEA. The CDR3 sequence is 14 residues long. After removal of 4 bases from V and 3 bases from J, the junction contained 4 bases not matched to a gene.

The chain links TRBV7-2 to TRBJ2-2, with TRBD2 matching 8 bases. Germline CDR1 and CDR2: SGHTA and FQGNSA. Trimming removed 8 bases from V and 7 bases from J; junction bases left unmatched: 9. There are 14 residues in the CDR3. DNA for the CDR3: TGTGCCAGCTGCGTTGGCGGGGGGTACGGGGAGCTGTTTTTT. Protein product: CASCVGGGYGELFF. Complete variable domain (other parts from reference TRBV7-2 and TRBJ2-2): GAGVSQSPSNKVTEKGKDVELRCDPISGHTALYWYRQSLGQGLEFLIYFQGNSAPDKSGLPSDRFSAERTGGSVSTLTIQRTQQEDSAVYLCASCVGGGYGELFFGEGSRLTVL.

The chain joins TRBV7-9 to TRBJ1-4; possibly TRBD1 for D (6 bases). The germline V gene encodes CDR1 SEHNR and CDR2 FQNEAQ (reference sequence). V dropped 2 bases and J dropped 8 bases, with 12 bases sitting between them. CDR3 length: 14 amino acids. CDR3 DNA sequence: TGTGCCAGCAGCTTATATTCAGGGGAAGAAAAACTGTTTTTT. Its protein is CASSLYSGEEKLFF.

The chain employs TRBV19 and TRBJ2-1; TRBD2 matches at 7 bases. V gave up 1 base and J gave up 3 bases; unmatched junction bases: 3. There are 15 residues in the CDR3. Germline CDR1 LNHDA, CDR2 SQIVND (reference sequence). CDR3 nucleotides: TGTGCCAGTAGTATAGTTGCGGGGGACTACAATGAGCAGTTCTTC. Protein sequence: CASSIVAGDYNEQFF.

The V gene is TRBV4-1, the J gene TRBJ2-1, with 14 bases identical to TRBD2. The CDR3 is made up of 17 amino acids. Germline CDR1 is MGHRA and CDR2 is YSYEKL. Losses at the gene ends were 1 base for V and 7 bases for J; bases not matched to a gene: 6. The CDR3 sequence is CASSQGLAGGPYNEQFF. CDR3 bases: TGCGCCAGCAGCCAAGGACTAGCGGGGGGGCCTTATAATGAGCAGTTCTTC.